A selection of T cell receptor beta chains follows, all from one sample in a study of blood T cells in healthy people across ages. TCRdb independently ran MiXCR on the 5' RACE reads; one entry per CDR3 protein. The sample comprises some 1.8 million distinct CDR3 sequences, 35% to 50% of which are singletons, and 23% rests with the top ten. The sequenced material came from blood. All receptors derive from a human donor in good health. CDR3s leave out the opening cysteine and the closing phenylalanine or tryptophan. The D gene is left open where the match is weak.

d_call,v_call,j_call,cdr3_aa
NA,TRBV12-3/TRBV12-4,TRBJ1-4,ASSAVPSGKLF
NA,TRBV10-3,TRBJ2-4,AIIVKTDSLGAKNIQY
NA,TRBV7-9,TRBJ2-1,ASSLGQVEVYNEQF
NA,TRBV4-3,TRBJ1-1,ASSQDPMNTEAF
TRBD1,TRBV7-8,TRBJ2-1,ASSQNTMGQAYNEQF
NA,TRBV27,TRBJ2-1,ASWVPDSNEQF
NA,TRBV6-6,NA,ASSYFGGYEQY
NA,TRBV6-1,TRBJ1-2,ASSGRMDGYT
NA,TRBV28,TRBJ2-7,ASSRKQGLSSYEQY
NA,TRBV7-2,TRBJ2-7,ASSYVGVTYEQY
TRBD1,TRBV29-1,TRBJ2-1,SVDPPDRGYNEQF
NA,TRBV6-5,TRBJ1-2,ASNPGQYYGYT
NA,TRBV20-1,TRBJ1-2,SATPRFNGYT
NA,TRBV7-3,TRBJ2-2,ASSLSGSGELF